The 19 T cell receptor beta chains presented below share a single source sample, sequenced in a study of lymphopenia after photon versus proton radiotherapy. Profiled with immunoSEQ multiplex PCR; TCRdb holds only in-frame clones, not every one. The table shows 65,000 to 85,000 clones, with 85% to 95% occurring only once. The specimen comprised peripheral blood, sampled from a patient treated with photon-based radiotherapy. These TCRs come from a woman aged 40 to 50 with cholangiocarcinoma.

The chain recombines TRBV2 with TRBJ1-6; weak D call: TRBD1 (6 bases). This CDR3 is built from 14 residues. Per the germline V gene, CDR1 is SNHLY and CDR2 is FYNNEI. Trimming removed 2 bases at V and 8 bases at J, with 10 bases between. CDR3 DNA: TGTGCCAGCAGTGAAAGGACAGCGTATTCACCCCTCCACTTT. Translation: CASSERTAYSPLHF.

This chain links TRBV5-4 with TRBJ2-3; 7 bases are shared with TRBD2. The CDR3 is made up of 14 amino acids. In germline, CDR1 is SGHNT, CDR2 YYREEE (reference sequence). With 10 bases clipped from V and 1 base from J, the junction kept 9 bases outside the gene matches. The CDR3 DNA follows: TGTGCCGGAAAGAGGGAGGGACGCACAGATACGCAGTATTTT. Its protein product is CAGKREGRTDTQYF.

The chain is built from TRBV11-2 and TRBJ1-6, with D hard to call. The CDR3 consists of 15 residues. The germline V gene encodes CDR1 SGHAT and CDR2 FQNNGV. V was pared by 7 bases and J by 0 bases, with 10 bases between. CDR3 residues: CASNFGSSYNSPLHF. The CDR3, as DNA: TGTGCCAGCAACTTCGGGAGCTCCTATAATTCACCCCTCCACTTT. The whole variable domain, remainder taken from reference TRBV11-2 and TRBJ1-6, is EAGVAQSPRYKIIEKRQSVAFWCNPISGHATLYWYQQILGQGPKLLIQFQNNGVVDDSQLPKDRFSAERLKGVDSTLKIQPAKLEDSAVYLCASNFGSSYNSPLHFGNGTRLTVT.

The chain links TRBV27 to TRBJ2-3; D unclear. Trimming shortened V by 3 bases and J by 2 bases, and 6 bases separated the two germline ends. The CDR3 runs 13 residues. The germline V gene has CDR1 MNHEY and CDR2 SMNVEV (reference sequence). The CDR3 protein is CASSFTDTDTQYF. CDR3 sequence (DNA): TGTGCCAGCAGTTTTACCGACACAGATACGCAGTATTTT.

CDR3 bases: TGTGCCAGCAGGGGACAGGGGGCACCCCTCCACTTT. Translation: CASRGQGAPLHF. The V gene is TRBV2, the J gene TRBJ1-6; 11 nucleotides agree with TRBD1. The CDR3 contains 12 residues. Germline CDR1 SNHLY, CDR2 FYNNEI. The V and J ends lost 6 bases and 11 bases, in that order; junction bases with no gene match: 0.

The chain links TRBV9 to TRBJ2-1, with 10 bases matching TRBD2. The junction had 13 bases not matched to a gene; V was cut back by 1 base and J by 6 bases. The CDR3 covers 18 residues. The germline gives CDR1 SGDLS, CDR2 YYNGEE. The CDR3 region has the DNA TGTGCCAGCAGCGTAAGCGTAGCGGGGGGCAGGGCTGGCAATGAGCAGTTCTTC. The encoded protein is CASSVSVAGGRAGNEQFF.

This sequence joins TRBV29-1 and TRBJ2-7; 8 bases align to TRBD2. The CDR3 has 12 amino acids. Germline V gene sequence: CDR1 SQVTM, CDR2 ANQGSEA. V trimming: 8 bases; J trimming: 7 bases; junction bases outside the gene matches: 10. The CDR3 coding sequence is TGCAGCTGTACGGGAGCGGGAGAAGAGCAGTACTTC. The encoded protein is CSCTGAGEEQYF.

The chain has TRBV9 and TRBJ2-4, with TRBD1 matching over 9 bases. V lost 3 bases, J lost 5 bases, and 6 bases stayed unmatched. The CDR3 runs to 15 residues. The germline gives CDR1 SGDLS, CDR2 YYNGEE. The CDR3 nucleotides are TGTGCCAGCAGCGCAACAGGGGGCCCTGAAAACATTCAGTACTTC. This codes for CASSATGGPENIQYF.

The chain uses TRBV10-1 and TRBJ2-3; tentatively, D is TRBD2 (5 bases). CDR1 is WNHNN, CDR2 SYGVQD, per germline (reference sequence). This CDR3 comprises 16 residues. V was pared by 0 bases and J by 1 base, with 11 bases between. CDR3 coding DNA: TGCGCCAGCAGTGAGTCTGCGGGTGGAGGCACAGATACGCAGTATTTT. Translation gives CASSESAGGGTDTQYF.

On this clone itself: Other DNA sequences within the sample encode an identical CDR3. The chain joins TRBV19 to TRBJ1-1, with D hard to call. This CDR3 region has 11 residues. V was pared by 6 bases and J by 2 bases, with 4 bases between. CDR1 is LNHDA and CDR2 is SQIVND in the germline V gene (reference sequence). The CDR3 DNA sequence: TGTGCCAGTAGCCTTAACACTGAAGCTTTCTTT. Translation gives CASSLNTEAFF.

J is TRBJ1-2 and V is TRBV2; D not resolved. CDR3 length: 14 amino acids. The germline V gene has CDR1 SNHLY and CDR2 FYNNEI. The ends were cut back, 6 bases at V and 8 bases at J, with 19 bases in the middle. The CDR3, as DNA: TGTGCCAGCAGCTTACAAAATTCCATCGGGGGCTACACCTTC. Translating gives CASSLQNSIGGYTF.

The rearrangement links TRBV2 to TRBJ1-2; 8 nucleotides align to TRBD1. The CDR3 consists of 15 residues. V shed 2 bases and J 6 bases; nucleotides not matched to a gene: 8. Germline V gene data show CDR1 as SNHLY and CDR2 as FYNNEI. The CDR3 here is CASSERPGQDDGYTF. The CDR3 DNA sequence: TGTGCCAGCAGTGAACGCCCGGGACAGGATGATGGCTACACCTTC.

CDR3 sequence (DNA): TGTGCCAGCAGCTTAGAGGGGGGACCGGCCTACGAGCAGTACTTC. Translating it yields CASSLEGGPAYEQYF. J is TRBJ2-7 and V is TRBV11-2; D may be TRBD2 (6 bases). Trimming stripped 0 bases from V and 2 bases from J, with 11 bases between. The V gene's germline CDR1 is SGHAT and CDR2 FQNNGV. The CDR3 length is 15 residues.

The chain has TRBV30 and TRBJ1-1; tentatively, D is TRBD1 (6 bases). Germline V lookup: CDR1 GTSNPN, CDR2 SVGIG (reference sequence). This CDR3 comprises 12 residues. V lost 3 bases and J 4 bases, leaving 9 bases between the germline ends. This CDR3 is CAWRRGGTEAFF. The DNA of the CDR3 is TGTGCCTGGAGAAGGGGGGGCACTGAAGCTTTCTTT.

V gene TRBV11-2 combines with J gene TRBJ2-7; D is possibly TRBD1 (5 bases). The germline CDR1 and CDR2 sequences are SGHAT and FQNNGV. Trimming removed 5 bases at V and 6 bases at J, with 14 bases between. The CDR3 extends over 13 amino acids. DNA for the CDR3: TGTGCCAGCAGCGAGACAGTGAACCCCGAGCAGTACTTC. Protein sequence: CASSETVNPEQYF. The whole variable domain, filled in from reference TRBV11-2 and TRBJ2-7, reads EAGVAQSPRYKIIEKRQSVAFWCNPISGHATLYWYQQILGQGPKLLIQFQNNGVVDDSQLPKDRFSAERLKGVDSTLKIQPAKLEDSAVYLCASSETVNPEQYFGPGTRLTVT.

Written as DNA, the CDR3 is TGTGCCAGCAGCGAGGGGCTGGCGAACACTGAAGCTTTCTTT. Its translation: CASSEGLANTEAFF. V gene TRBV2 combines with J gene TRBJ1-1; TRBD1 might be the D (5 bases). The V end lost 6 bases, the J end lost 1 base, and 12 bases lay between the germline ends. Germline V CDR1 and CDR2: SNHLY, FYNNEI. The CDR3 runs 14 residues.

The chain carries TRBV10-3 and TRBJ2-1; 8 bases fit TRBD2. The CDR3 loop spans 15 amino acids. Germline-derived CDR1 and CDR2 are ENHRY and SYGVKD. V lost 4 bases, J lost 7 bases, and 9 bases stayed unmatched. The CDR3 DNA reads TGTGCCATCAGTGTAAGCGGGAGTATGAGTAATGAGCAGTTCTTC. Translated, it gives CAISVSGSMSNEQFF.

The CDR3 sequence: CASTKGDTEAFF. Written as DNA, the CDR3 is TGTGCCAGCACCAAGGGGGACACTGAAGCTTTCTTT. The chain joins TRBV7-8 to TRBJ1-1, with D possibly being TRBD1 (6 bases). This CDR3 is 12 amino acids long. The ends were cut back, 7 bases at V and 3 bases at J, with 9 bases in the middle. Germline CDR1 and CDR2: SGHVS and FQNEAQ.

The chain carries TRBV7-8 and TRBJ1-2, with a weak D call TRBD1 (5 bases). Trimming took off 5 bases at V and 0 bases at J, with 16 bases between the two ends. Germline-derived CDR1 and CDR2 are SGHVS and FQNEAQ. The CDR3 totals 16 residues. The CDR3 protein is CASSPRTWGTNYGYTF. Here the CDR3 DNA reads TGTGCCAGCAGCCCCCGGACTTGGGGGACTAACTATGGCTACACCTTC.